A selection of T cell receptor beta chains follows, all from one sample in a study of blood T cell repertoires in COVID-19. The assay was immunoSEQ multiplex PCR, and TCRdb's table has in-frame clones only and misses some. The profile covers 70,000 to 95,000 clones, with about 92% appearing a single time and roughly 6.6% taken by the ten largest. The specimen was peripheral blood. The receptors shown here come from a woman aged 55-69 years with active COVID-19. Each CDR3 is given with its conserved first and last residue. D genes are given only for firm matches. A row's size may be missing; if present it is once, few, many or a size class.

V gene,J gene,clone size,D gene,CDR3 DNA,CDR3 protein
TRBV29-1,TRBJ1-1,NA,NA,TGCAGCGCTTACAGGGAAATTAACACTGAAGCTTTCTTT,CSAYREINTEAFF
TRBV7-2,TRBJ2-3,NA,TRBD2,TGTGCCAGCAGCTTAAGGTTCCGAGCGGGGGCTAGCACAGATACGCAGTATTTT,CASSLRFRAGASTDTQYF
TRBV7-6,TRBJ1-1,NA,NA,TGTGCCAGCAGCTTAGACGGGGGGTTAGACACTGAAGCTTTCTTT,CASSLDGGLDTEAFF
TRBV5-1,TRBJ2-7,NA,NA,TGCGCCAGCAACCCTAGCAAGGGAAGCTCCTACGAGCAGTACTTC,CASNPSKGSSYEQYF
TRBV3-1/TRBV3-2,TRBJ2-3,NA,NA,TGTGCCAGCAGCCAAGACGGGACTAGCACAGATACGCAGTATTTT,CASSQDGTSTDTQYF
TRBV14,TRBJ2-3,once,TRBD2,TGTGCCAGCAGCCCTAGCGGGGGGGGCCGGGATACGCAGTATTTT,CASSPSGGGRDTQYF
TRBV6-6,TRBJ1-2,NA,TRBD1,TGTGCCAGCAGCTCTGGACAGGGCGCTTTGAACTATGGCTACACCTTC,CASSSGQGALNYGYTF
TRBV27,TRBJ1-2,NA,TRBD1,TGTGCCAGCAGTTTTTACCCCGGACAGGGGGCGGCTGGCTACACCTTC,CASSFYPGQGAAGYTF
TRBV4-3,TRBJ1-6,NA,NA,TGCGCCAGCAGCCAGTCCGGCGGGGTGGGTTCACCCCTCCACTTT,CASSQSGGVGSPLHF
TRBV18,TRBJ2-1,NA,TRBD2,TGTGCCAGCTCAAGACAGGGCCCGAGCGGGGGGGCCTGGAATGAGCAGTTCTTC,CASSRQGPSGGAWNEQFF
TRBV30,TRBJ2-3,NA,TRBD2,TGTGCCTGGAGTGTCAGAGCGGGGCCCACAGATACGCAGTATTTT,CAWSVRAGPTDTQYF
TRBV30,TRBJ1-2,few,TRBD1,TGTGCCTGGGGGACAGGGAACTATGGCTACACCTTC,CAWGTGNYGYTF
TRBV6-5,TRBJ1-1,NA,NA,TGTGCCAGCAGCCCGAGGGAGGAAATGGTTTTCTTT,CASSPREEMVFF
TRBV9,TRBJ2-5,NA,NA,TGTGCCAGCAGCAAAACAGGCCAAGAGACCCAGTACTTC,CASSKTGQETQYF
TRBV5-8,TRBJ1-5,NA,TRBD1,TGTGCCAGCAGCTGGACAGGGGGCGTAGGCAATCAGCCCCAGCATTTT,CASSWTGGVGNQPQHF
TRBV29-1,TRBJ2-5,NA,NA,TGCAGCGTTGCTTGGGGGGGCTCGCCTATGCAAGAGACCCAGTACTTC,CSVAWGGSPMQETQYF
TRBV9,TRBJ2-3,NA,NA,TGTGCCAGCAGCGTAGGATATGTGGGGGCAGGGGTGAAAGATACGCAGTATTTT,CASSVGYVGAGVKDTQYF
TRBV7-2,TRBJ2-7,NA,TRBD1,TGTGCCAGCAGCTTAGAGTACAGGGGGATATACGAGCAGTACTTC,CASSLEYRGIYEQYF
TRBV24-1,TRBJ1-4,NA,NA,TGTGCCATGACGGGACACCGATATACTAATGAAAAACTGTTTTTT,CAMTGHRYTNEKLFF
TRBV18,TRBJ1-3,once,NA,TGTGCCAGCTCATCTCTTACAGGGACATTGGGTGGAAACACCATATATTTT,CASSSLTGTLGGNTIYF
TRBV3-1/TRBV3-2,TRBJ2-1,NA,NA,TGTGCCAGCAGCCATTGGGAGTCCTACAATGAGCAGTTCTTC,CASSHWESYNEQFF
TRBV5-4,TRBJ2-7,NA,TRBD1,TGTGCCAGCAGCTTGGCGGGACAGGCCCTTTTCAGCGAGCAGTACTTC,CASSLAGQALFSEQYF
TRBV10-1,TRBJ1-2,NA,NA,TGCGCCAGCAGTGAGGTTGCCGGGAGAAGAGATGGCTACACCTTC,CASSEVAGRRDGYTF
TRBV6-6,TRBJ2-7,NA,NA,TGTGCCAGCAGTTACTCCGACTCATACGAGCAGTACTTC,CASSYSDSYEQYF
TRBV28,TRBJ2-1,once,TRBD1,TGTGCCAGCAGTTCCGCCGGGACAGGGTACAATGAGCAGTTCTTC,CASSSAGTGYNEQFF
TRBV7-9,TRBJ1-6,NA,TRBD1,TGTGCCAGCAGCCCCAGGGTGTTGGGACAGCTAAATAATTCACCCCTCCACTTT,CASSPRVLGQLNNSPLHF
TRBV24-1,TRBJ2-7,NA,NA,TGTGCCACCAGTGATTTGATGAGGGACGAGCAGTACTTC,CATSDLMRDEQYF
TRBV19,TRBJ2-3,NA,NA,TGTGCCAGTAGTATAGACCCCTCGGGGGGCGGCACAGATACGCAGTATTTT,CASSIDPSGGGTDTQYF
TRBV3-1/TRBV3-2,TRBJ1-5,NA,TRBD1,TGTGCCAGCAGCCAGGGACAGGGGTATCAGCCCCAGCATTTT,CASSQGQGYQPQHF
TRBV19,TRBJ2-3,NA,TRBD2,TGTGCCAGTAGTACTAGCGGGGGGAGCACAGATACGCAGTATTTT,CASSTSGGSTDTQYF
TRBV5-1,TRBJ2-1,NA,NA,TGCGCCAGCAGCTTGTCGGGGTTAGGGTACAATGAGCAGTTCTTC,CASSLSGLGYNEQFF
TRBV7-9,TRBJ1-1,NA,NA,TGTGCCAGCAGCTTGACGACAGGGAACACTGAAGCTTTCTTT,CASSLTTGNTEAFF
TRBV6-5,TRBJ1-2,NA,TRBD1,TGTGCCAGCAGTTACGCACAGGGGGCAGATGGCTACACCTTC,CASSYAQGADGYTF
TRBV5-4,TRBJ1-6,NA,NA,TGTGCCAGCAGCTTTAATCTCGGGGAGGGTTCACCCCTCCACTTT,CASSFNLGEGSPLHF
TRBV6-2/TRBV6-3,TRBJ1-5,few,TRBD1,TGTGCCAGCAGTTACGGGGACAGGTCGCCTAATCAGCCCCAGCATTTT,CASSYGDRSPNQPQHF
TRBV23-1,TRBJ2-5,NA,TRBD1,TGCGCCAGCAGTCACCCGGACAGGGGGGTGGGAGAGACCCAGTACTTC,CASSHPDRGVGETQYF
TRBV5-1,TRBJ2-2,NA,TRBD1,TGCGCCAGCAGCACCCGGGGCGGGACAGGGAACACCGGGGAGCTGTTTTTT,CASSTRGGTGNTGELFF
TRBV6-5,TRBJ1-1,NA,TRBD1,TGTGCCAGCAGGAAAGACAGGGTAAGGAACACTGAAGCTTTCTTT,CASRKDRVRNTEAFF
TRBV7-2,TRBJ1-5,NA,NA,TGTGCCAGCAGCTTAGACAAGTACAATCAGCCCCAGCATTTT,CASSLDKYNQPQHF
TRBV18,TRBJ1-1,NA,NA,TGTGCCAGCTCACCGAACCCAGGGACTGAAGCTTTCTTT,CASSPNPGTEAFF